Below, 26 T cell receptor beta chains from the same sample are listed, as sequenced in a study of blood T cell repertoires in COVID-19. Using immunoSEQ multiplex PCR, the repertoire was profiled, and TCRdb retains in-frame clones only, with some absent. The sample records approximately 14,000 clones, approximately 87% being singletons. Sample: peripheral blood. Receptor source: a human donor in a cohort sampled during active COVID-19.

This clone was picked up a small number of times. This chain uses TRBV7-3 with TRBJ2-2; a weak D match, TRBD2 (6 bases). The germline V and J ends were trimmed by 5 bases and 2 bases, with 18 bases remaining between them. The CDR3 has 17 amino acids. Germline CDR1 SGHTA, CDR2 FQGTGA. Here the CDR3 reads CASSHLSGLTNTGELFF. For the CDR3, the DNA is TGTGCCAGCAGCCACTTGTCGGGACTCACTAACACCGGGGAGCTGTTTTTT.

This clone was seen just once. The chain is built from TRBV7-9 and TRBJ2-1; 7 nucleotides align to TRBD2. This CDR3 region has 15 residues. From germline, CDR1 is SEHNR and CDR2 FQNEAQ (reference sequence). J was trimmed by 8 bases and V by 2 bases; bases with no gene match: 9. The CDR3, as DNA: TGTGCCAGCAGCTTAACGGGGGGACGGGGTGATGAGCAGTTCTTC. As protein: CASSLTGGRGDEQFF.

V and J are TRBV4-1 and TRBJ2-3; 7 positions match TRBD2. Germline V CDR1 and CDR2: MGHRA, YSYEKL. The trim removed 7 bases at V and 6 bases at J, leaving 19 bases unmatched. The CDR3 is made up of 17 amino acids. In DNA, the CDR3 is TGCGCCAGCACCCCAAGGGAGGGAGGGCTTCCCCCTGATACGCAGTATTTT. Its protein product is CASTPREGGLPPDTQYF.

The chain uses TRBV5-4 and TRBJ2-7; the match to TRBD2 covers 9 bases. J lost 5 bases, V lost 4 bases, and 7 bases had no gene match. CDR1 and CDR2 from the germline V gene are SGHNT and YYREEE (reference sequence). The CDR3 runs 14 residues. The CDR3 reads CASSQFSGSHEQYF. The CDR3, as DNA: TGTGCCAGCAGCCAATTTAGCGGGAGCCACGAGCAGTACTTC.

CDR3 DNA sequence: TGTGCCAGCAGCTTAGATTTCGCAGGGGCGAACACCGGGGAGCTGTTTTTT. Translation gives CASSLDFAGANTGELFF. V is TRBV7-9 and J is TRBJ2-2, with a weak D call TRBD1 (6 bases). This CDR3 contains 17 residues. The V end was cut by 1 base, the J end by 0 bases, with 12 bases between. Germline V gene lookup returns CDR1 SEHNR and CDR2 FQNEAQ (reference sequence).

The rearrangement joins TRBV27 to TRBJ2-3; D gene unclear. Per germline, CDR1 MNHEY and CDR2 SMNVEV (reference sequence). The V end lost 5 bases, the J end lost 14 bases, and 14 bases lay between the germline ends. CDR3 length equals 11 residues. The CDR3 DNA reads as TGTGCCAGCAGTACTCCCCCCTTGCTGTATTTT. This encodes CASSTPPLLYF.

CDR3 sequence (DNA): TGTGCCAGCACCCTAGACAGTCTCAGCTATGGCTACACCTTC. Amino acid sequence: CASTLDSLSYGYTF. V usage is TRBV6-6 and J usage is TRBJ1-2; D is perhaps TRBD1 (5 bases). CDR1 is MNHNY and CDR2 is SVGAGI in the germline V gene (reference sequence). Between the trimmed V and J ends, which lost 7 bases and 4 bases, there was a span of 16 bases. The CDR3 sequence is 14 residues long.

The chain couples TRBV2 to TRBJ2-3; TRBD2 aligns across 8 bases. The V segment lost 5 bases and the J segment 0 bases; nucleotides outside the gene matches: 4. The CDR3 runs to 15 residues. Germline V gives CDR1 SNHLY, CDR2 FYNNEI. The CDR3 spells CASSLAGPSTDTQYF. The CDR3 bases are TGTGCCAGCAGTTTAGCGGGGCCAAGCACAGATACGCAGTATTTT. Combining the CDR3 with reference TRBV2 and TRBJ2-3 gives the whole variable domain EPEVTQTPSHQVTQMGQEVILRCVPISNHLYFYWYRQILGQKVEFLVSFYNNEISEKSEIFDDQFSVERPDGSNFTLKIRSTKLEDSAMYFCASSLAGPSTDTQYFGPGTRLTVL.

The chain uses TRBV24-1 and TRBJ2-2; TRBD2 aligns across 7 bases. This CDR3 region has 13 residues. Losses at the gene ends were 8 bases for V and 6 bases for J; bases not matched to a gene: 5. Per the germline V gene, CDR1 is KGHDR and CDR2 is SFDVKD. The CDR3 DNA reads TGTGCCACCAAGACTAGCAGACCCGGGGAGCTGTTTTTT. Amino acids: CATKTSRPGELFF.

This clone has only a few counts. The rearrangement joins TRBV6-5 to TRBJ2-5; 10 bases are shared with TRBD2. The CDR3 consists of 14 residues. The V segment lost 6 bases and the J segment 1 base; nucleotides outside the gene matches: 2. Germline assignment: CDR1 MNHEY and CDR2 SVGAGI. In nucleotides, the CDR3 is TGTGCCAGCAGACGACTAGCGGGCCAAGAGACCCAGTACTTC. Protein product: CASRRLAGQETQYF.

The chain is built from TRBV11-3 and TRBJ2-7; 13 nucleotides agree with TRBD2. Germline V CDR1 and CDR2: SGHNT, YENEEA. Trimming cost V 6 bases and J 0 bases; bases outside gene matches: 17. The CDR3 consists of 20 residues. The CDR3 spells CASSLRMPGLAGLSSYEQYF. In DNA form, the CDR3 reads TGTGCCAGCAGTTTACGTATGCCGGGACTAGCGGGATTAAGCTCCTACGAGCAGTACTTC.

The chain uses TRBV5-1 and TRBJ1-3, with 7 bases fitting TRBD1. J was trimmed by 0 bases and V by 3 bases; bases with no gene match: 0. This CDR3 is built from 14 residues. CDR1 and CDR2 (germline): SGHRS, YFSETQ. CDR3 sequence (DNA): TGCGCCAGCAGCTGGACAGGCTCTGGAAACACCATATATTTT. Its translation is CASSWTGSGNTIYF.

This chain links TRBV5-6 with TRBJ1-5; D is perhaps TRBD1 (5 bases). Germline CDR1 is SGHDT and CDR2 is YYEEEE. Trimming took off 4 bases at V and 7 bases at J, with 15 bases between the two ends. The CDR3 extends over 14 amino acids. The CDR3 is CASSLNGARQPQHF. CDR3 DNA sequence: TGTGCCAGCAGCCTAAATGGGGCGAGGCAGCCCCAGCATTTT.

The chain couples TRBV11-1 to TRBJ2-7; D is perhaps TRBD1 (6 bases). V lost 1 base and J lost 2, with 6 bases in between. This CDR3 has 13 residues. Germline V gives CDR1 SGHAT, CDR2 FQDESV (reference sequence). The CDR3 DNA reads as TGTGCCAGCAGCTTAGGGACAGCCTACGAGCAGTACTTC. Encoded protein: CASSLGTAYEQYF.

The V and J genes are TRBV7-2 and TRBJ2-3, with D tentatively TRBD2 (6 bases). The V end lost 5 bases, the J end lost 0 bases, and 12 bases lay between the germline ends. The V gene's germline CDR1 is SGHTA and CDR2 FQGNSA. CDR3 size: 15 residues. This CDR3 reads CASSADYLSTDTQYF. CDR3 nucleotides: TGTGCCAGCAGCGCGGACTACCTTAGCACAGATACGCAGTATTTT. Full variable domain (rest looked up from reference TRBV7-2 and TRBJ2-3): GAGVSQSPSNKVTEKGKDVELRCDPISGHTALYWYRQSLGQGLEFLIYFQGNSAPDKSGLPSDRFSAERTGGSVSTLTIQRTQQEDSAVYLCASSADYLSTDTQYFGPGTRLTVL.

The rearrangement uses TRBV24-1 and TRBJ1-5, with 8 bases lining up with TRBD1. CDR3 size: 13 residues. Trimming cost V 3 bases and J 6 bases; bases outside gene matches: 0. Germline values: CDR1 KGHDR, CDR2 SFDVKD. CDR3 amino acids: CATSDGQGQPQHF. In DNA form, the CDR3 reads TGTGCCACCAGTGATGGACAGGGTCAGCCCCAGCATTTT.

The rearrangement links TRBV5-6 to TRBJ2-3; no definite D call. Germline V gene data show CDR1 as SGHDT and CDR2 as YYEEEE. The CDR3 is made up of 11 amino acids. Trimming took 3 bases from V and 4 from J, leaving 3 bases between them. The CDR3 DNA follows: TGTGCCAGCAGCTCGGCAGATACGCAGTATTTT. Its translation is CASSSADTQYF.

The chain combines TRBV6-1 with TRBJ2-7; D gene uncertain. Trimming removed 3 bases from V and 7 bases from J, with 22 bases in between. The CDR3 totals 16 residues. Germline loops: CDR1 MNHNS, CDR2 SASEGT. The CDR3 loop is CASSDGDGWVKVEQYF. The DNA for the CDR3 is TGTGCCAGCAGTGACGGAGATGGTTGGGTCAAGGTGGAGCAGTACTTC.

The chain uses TRBV27 and TRBJ1-5; 8 bases agree with TRBD1. Germline V gives CDR1 MNHEY, CDR2 SMNVEV (reference sequence). V trimming: 6 bases; J trimming: 3 bases; junction bases outside the gene matches: 7. The CDR3 has 15 amino acids. The CDR3 DNA follows: TGTGCCAGCAGGGGGGGACAGGACGTCAATCAGCCCCAGCATTTT. Encoded protein: CASRGGQDVNQPQHF.

CDR3 region: CSGGRARVEQFF. As DNA, the CDR3 is TGCAGCGGCGGAAGGGCGCGGGTTGAGCAGTTCTTC. This sequence joins TRBV29-1 and TRBJ2-1, with a possible D match to TRBD2 (5 bases). Germline CDR1 reads SQVTM; CDR2 reads ANQGSEA. The V and J ends lost 7 bases and 9 bases respectively, with 16 bases between them. The CDR3 sequence is 12 residues long.

The V and J genes are TRBV4-1 and TRBJ1-1; D is unresolved. There are 13 residues in the CDR3. Germline V gene data show CDR1 as MGHRA and CDR2 as YSYEKL. Trimming took off 1 base at V and 5 bases at J, with 8 bases between the two ends. The DNA of the CDR3 is TGCGCCAGCAGCCAAGTTGATCGGACTGAAGCTTTCTTT. Amino acid sequence: CASSQVDRTEAFF.

The chain combines TRBV7-2 with TRBJ1-5; possibly TRBD1 for D (5 bases). V lost 3 bases and J 3 bases, leaving 6 bases between the germline ends. The CDR3 totals 13 residues. The germline CDR1 and CDR2 sequences are SGHTA and FQGNSA. The CDR3 loop reads CASSLDNNQPQHF. CDR3 coding DNA: TGTGCCAGCAGCTTGGACAACAATCAGCCCCAGCATTTT.

The chain couples TRBV9 to TRBJ2-7; 11 positions match TRBD2. Germline CDR1 is SGDLS and CDR2 is YYNGEE. The CDR3 covers 16 residues. The V segment lost 4 bases and the J segment 1 base; nucleotides outside the gene matches: 7. The CDR3 coding sequence is TGTGCCAGCAGCACCCCCCCTAGCGGGGGGTCCTACGAGCAGTACTTC. This translates into CASSTPPSGGSYEQYF.

This chain links TRBV27 with TRBJ2-7; TRBD2 aligns across 7 bases. Germline V lookup: CDR1 MNHEY, CDR2 SMNVEV (reference sequence). With V trimmed by 5 bases and J by 1 base, 8 bases remained unmatched. This CDR3 comprises 15 residues. DNA of the CDR3: TGTGCCAGCAGTGCCCGGGACTACCTATCCTACGAGCAGTACTTC. This codes for CASSARDYLSYEQYF.

The chain recombines TRBV12-5 with TRBJ2-3; a possible D gene is TRBD1 (6 bases). The germline V and J ends were trimmed by 1 base and 2 bases, with 22 bases remaining between them. Germline lookup yields CDR1 LGHNT and CDR2 FRNRAP. The CDR3 has 19 amino acids. The CDR3 here is CASGLALQQGGKSTDTQYF. CDR3 DNA sequence: TGTGCTAGTGGTTTGGCCCTACAACAGGGCGGAAAATCCACAGATACGCAGTATTTT. Complete variable domain (other parts from reference TRBV12-5 and TRBJ2-3): DARVTQTPRHKVTEMGQEVTMRCQPILGHNTVFWYRQTMMQGLELLAYFRNRAPLDDSGMPKDRFSAEMPDATLATLKIQPSEPRDSAVYFCASGLALQQGGKSTDTQYFGPGTRLTVL.

The J gene is TRBJ2-2, the V gene TRBV29-1; 9 nucleotides align to TRBD1. Germline lookup yields CDR1 SQVTM and CDR2 ANQGSEA. CDR3 size: 14 residues. Trimming removed 4 bases from V and 0 bases from J; junction bases left unmatched: 0. CDR3 DNA sequence: TGCAGCGTTGGACAGGGGGCGAACACCGGGGAGCTGTTTTTT. Its protein is CSVGQGANTGELFF.